The 13 T cell receptor beta chains presented below share a single source sample, sequenced in a study of blood T cell repertoires in COVID-19. Generated by immunoSEQ multiplex PCR, the TCRdb table keeps only in-frame clones and is missing some. The sample includes about 230,000 clones, about 86% seen only once; the top ten take roughly 5%. Sample: peripheral blood. The origin of the receptors is an elderly man with acute or convalescent COVID-19.

The rearrangement joins TRBV7-9 to TRBJ2-5, with TRBD1 matching over 7 bases. Germline trimming cut 5 bases from V and 5 bases from J; bases unmatched to any gene: 11. Germline lookup yields CDR1 SEHNR and CDR2 FQNEAQ (reference sequence). The CDR3 is made up of 15 amino acids. CDR3: CASSVLTGAGETQYF. In DNA, the CDR3 is TGTGCCAGCAGCGTCCTTACAGGGGCCGGGGAGACCCAGTACTTC.

This clone was counted a single time. J is TRBJ2-7 and V is TRBV12-3 or TRBV12-4; 7 positions agree with TRBD1. The CDR3 consists of 12 residues. Trimming at V came to 3 bases and at J to 9 bases, leaving 5 bases not matched to a gene. CDR3 amino acids: CASSLGRQGQYF. CDR3 coding DNA: TGTGCCAGCAGTTTGGGTCGACAGGGGCAGTACTTC.

V is TRBV11-3 and J is TRBJ2-4; D unresolved. The CDR3 is 14 amino acids. V lost 10 bases and J lost 0, with 13 bases in between. The germline gives CDR1 SGHNT, CDR2 YENEEA. Written as DNA, the CDR3 is TGTGCCATCTCCCCCCGGAGAGCCAAAAACATTCAGTACTTC. Translating gives CAISPRRAKNIQYF.

Regarding this clone: Other DNA sequences within the sample encode an identical CDR3. The rearrangement joins TRBV24-1 to TRBJ2-1, with 8 nucleotides matching TRBD2. V dropped 6 bases and J dropped 0; count of bases not matched to a gene: 3. Looked up from germline, CDR1 is KGHDR and CDR2 is SFDVKD. The CDR3 is made up of 15 amino acids. The CDR3 loop reads CATSRSGSSYNEQFF. The DNA for the CDR3 is TGTGCCACCAGTAGGAGCGGGAGCTCCTACAATGAGCAGTTCTTC.

The chain employs TRBV6-5 and TRBJ1-4; TRBD1 agrees at 8 bases. Germline CDR1 is MNHEY and CDR2 is SVGAGI. Trimming at V came to 8 bases and at J to 8 bases, leaving 7 bases not matched to a gene. The CDR3 consists of 13 residues. DNA for the CDR3: TGTGCCAGCGGGAGACAGGGGTTGGAAAAACTGTTTTTT. Protein: CASGRQGLEKLFF.

The chain is built from TRBV30 and TRBJ1-4, with D tentatively TRBD1 (6 bases). This CDR3 is built from 14 residues. CDR1 is GTSNPN and CDR2 is SVGIG in the germline V gene (reference sequence). The V and J ends lost 3 bases and 5 bases respectively, with 13 bases between them. As DNA, the CDR3 is TGTGCCTGGAGCCTCGACAGGAGCAATGAAAAACTGTTTTTT. It codes for CAWSLDRSNEKLFF. Using reference TRBV30 and TRBJ1-4 for the parts outside the CDR3, the full variable domain is SQTIHQWPATLVQPVGSPLSLECTVEGTSNPNLYWYRQAAGRGLQLLFYSVGIGQISSEVPQNLSASRPQDRQFILSSKKLLLSDSGFYLCAWSLDRSNEKLFFGSGTQLSVL.

The chain carries TRBV5-8 and TRBJ1-4; TRBD1 is a possible D gene (5 bases). Deletions cut 4 bases from V and 7 bases from J, with 14 bases between. The length of the CDR3 is 14 residues. Germline loops: CDR1 SGHTS, CDR2 YDEGEE. CDR3 in amino acids: CASSALQGGEKLFF. DNA of the CDR3: TGTGCCAGCAGCGCTCTCCAGGGAGGTGAAAAACTGTTTTTT.

V gene TRBV11-3 combines with J gene TRBJ2-4; D is unresolved. This CDR3 contains 15 residues. The germline V and J ends were trimmed by 1 base and 1 base, with 8 bases remaining between them. From germline, CDR1 is SGHNT and CDR2 YENEEA. The DNA of the CDR3 is TGTGCCAGCAGCTTAGGAGACGGGGCCAAAAACATTCAGTACTTC. It specifies CASSLGDGAKNIQYF.

The CDR3 DNA is TGTGCCAGCAGTTCGGGACTAGCGGGAGCCCCGGGAGATACGCAGTATTTT. Translation: CASSSGLAGAPGDTQYF. The chain couples TRBV27 to TRBJ2-3; 14 bases fit TRBD2. V was pared by 4 bases and J by 5 bases, with 8 bases of the junction left unmatched. CDR1 and CDR2 from the germline V gene are MNHEY and SMNVEV (reference sequence). This CDR3 is 17 amino acids long.

A single count supports this clone. The CDR3 DNA follows: TGTGCCAGCAGCCAAAGTTCTCCGGACAATGAGCAGTTCTTC. This codes for CASSQSSPDNEQFF. The chain employs TRBV14 and TRBJ2-1; D gene ambiguous. V shed 2 bases and J shed 5 bases, with 10 bases lying between them. The CDR3 spans 14 residues. Germline V CDR1 and CDR2: SGHDN, FVKESK. The variable domain in full, completed from reference TRBV14 and TRBJ2-1, reads EAGVTQFPSHSVIEKGQTVTLRCDPISGHDNLYWYRRVMGKEIKFLLHFVKESKQDESGMPNNRFLAERTGGTYSTLKVQPAELEDSGVYFCASSQSSPDNEQFFGPGTRLTVL.

The rearrangement uses TRBV6-1 and TRBJ2-6; TRBD2 might be the D (5 bases). Germline CDR1 is MNHNS and CDR2 is SASEGT. V was trimmed by 2 bases and J by 2 bases, leaving 7 bases between them. The CDR3 loop spans 15 amino acids. The CDR3 DNA reads TGTGCCAGCAGTGAATTCGGGGCTGGGGCCAACGTCCTGACTTTC. Its protein is CASSEFGAGANVLTF.

Written as DNA, the CDR3 is TGTGCCAGTAGGAGACAGGGGCTTGTTGAAAAACTGTTTTTT. This codes for CASRRQGLVEKLFF. The chain combines TRBV19 with TRBJ1-4; 8 bases line up with TRBD1. This CDR3 has 14 amino acids. Germline loops: CDR1 LNHDA, CDR2 SQIVND (reference sequence). Trimming took 6 bases from V and 7 from J; bases not matched to a gene: 7.

This chain uses TRBV9 with TRBJ2-7; 7 bases match TRBD1. The CDR3 loop spans 13 amino acids. Trimming took 3 bases from V and 5 from J; bases not matched to a gene: 5. Germline V lookup: CDR1 SGDLS, CDR2 YYNGEE. The CDR3 DNA reads TGTGCCAGCAGCGAGGACAGGCGGGACGAGCAGTACTTC. Its translation: CASSEDRRDEQYF.